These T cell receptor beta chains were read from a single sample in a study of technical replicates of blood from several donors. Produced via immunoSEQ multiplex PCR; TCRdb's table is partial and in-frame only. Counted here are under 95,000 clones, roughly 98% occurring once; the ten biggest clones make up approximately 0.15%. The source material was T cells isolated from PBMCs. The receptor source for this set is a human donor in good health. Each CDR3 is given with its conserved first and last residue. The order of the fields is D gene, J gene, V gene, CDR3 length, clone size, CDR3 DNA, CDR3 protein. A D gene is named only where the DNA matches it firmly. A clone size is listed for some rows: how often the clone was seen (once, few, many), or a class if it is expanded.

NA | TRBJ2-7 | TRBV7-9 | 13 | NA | TGTGCCAGCAGCCCCCCGACAGTCTACGAGCAGTACTTC | CASSPPTVYEQYF
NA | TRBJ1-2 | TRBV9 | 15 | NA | TGTGCCAGCAGCGGGGGACGGGGGATTAGAAGTGGCTACACCTTC | CASSGGRGIRSGYTF
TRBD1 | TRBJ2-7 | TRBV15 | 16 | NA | TGTGCCACCAGCCGTCTAACAGGGGCCACCTCGGACGAGCAGTACTTC | CATSRLTGATSDEQYF
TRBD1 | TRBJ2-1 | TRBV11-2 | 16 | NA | TGTGCCAGCAGGTGGGTGACGGGACAGGGTGTCAATGAGCAGTTCTTC | CASRWVTGQGVNEQFF
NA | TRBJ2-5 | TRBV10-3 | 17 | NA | TGTGCCATCAGTGAGTCGACGGGGTGGGCAAAACAAGAGACCCAGTACTTC | CAISESTGWAKQETQYF
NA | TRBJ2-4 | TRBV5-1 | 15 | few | TGCGCCAGCACCCGACAGCCCCTAGCCAAAAACATTCAGTACTTC | CASTRQPLAKNIQYF
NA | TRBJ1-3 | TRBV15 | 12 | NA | TGTGCCACCAGCAGAGTCCCGAACACCATATATTTT | CATSRVPNTIYF
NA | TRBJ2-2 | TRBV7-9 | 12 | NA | TGTGCCAGCAGCCCCCCAACCGGGGAGCTGTTTTTT | CASSPPTGELFF
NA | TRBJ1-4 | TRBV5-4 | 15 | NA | TGTGCCAGCAGCCTTGGGGACACTACCCCCGAAAAACTGTTTTTT | CASSLGDTTPEKLFF
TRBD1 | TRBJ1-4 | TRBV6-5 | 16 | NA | TGTGCCAGCAGTTCTGCTACGACAGGGGGGAGGGAAAAACTGTTTTTT | CASSSATTGGREKLFF
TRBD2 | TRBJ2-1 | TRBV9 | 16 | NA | TGTGCCAGCAGCGTATCCGGACTAGCGGGCTCAAATGAGCAGTTCTTC | CASSVSGLAGSNEQFF
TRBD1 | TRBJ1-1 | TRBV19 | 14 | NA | TGTGCCAGTAGTATAGGGGACAGGAACACTGAAGCTTTCTTT | CASSIGDRNTEAFF
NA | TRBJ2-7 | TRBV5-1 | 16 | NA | TGCGCCAGCAGCTGGACGGACTCTCGGAGAACCTACGAGCAGTACTTC | CASSWTDSRRTYEQYF
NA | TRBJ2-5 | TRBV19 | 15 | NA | TGTGCCAGTAGTATGGGAGGGGGTCTACAAGAGACCCAGTACTTC | CASSMGGGLQETQYF
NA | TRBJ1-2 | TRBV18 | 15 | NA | TGTGCCAGCTCACCATACGACCGGACAGACTATGGCTACACCTTC | CASSPYDRTDYGYTF
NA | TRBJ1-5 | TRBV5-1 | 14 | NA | TGCGCCAGCAGCTCATCCGGGCGGGATCAGCCCCAGCATTTT | CASSSSGRDQPQHF
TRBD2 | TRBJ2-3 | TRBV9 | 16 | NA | TGTGCCAGCAGCCCCGAAGCGGGGGCCCCCCCAGATACGCAGTATTTT | CASSPEAGAPPDTQYF
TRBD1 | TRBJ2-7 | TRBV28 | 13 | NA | TGTGCCAGCAGTGTCCCGACAGGGGGCGAGCAGTACTTC | CASSVPTGGEQYF
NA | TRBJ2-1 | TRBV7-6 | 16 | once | TGTGCCAGCAGCCTCATATACAGGTCTCGGTTCAATGAGCAGTTCTTC | CASSLIYRSRFNEQFF
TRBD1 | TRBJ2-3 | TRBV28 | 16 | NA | TGTGCCAGCACCGATCCCGACAGGGGTTTTCCAGATACGCAGTATTTT | CASTDPDRGFPDTQYF
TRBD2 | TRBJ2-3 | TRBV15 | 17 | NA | TGTGCCACCAGCCTTCCGACTAGCGGGGGGGTATTAGATACGCAGTATTTT | CATSLPTSGGVLDTQYF
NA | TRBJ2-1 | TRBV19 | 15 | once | TGTGCCAGTAGTTCCCAGAGTGGAGTTAACAATGAGCAGTTCTTC | CASSSQSGVNNEQFF
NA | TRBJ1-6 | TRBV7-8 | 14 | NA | TGTGCCAGCCGCTTAGAGGTTGGAGATTCACCCCTCCACTTT | CASRLEVGDSPLHF
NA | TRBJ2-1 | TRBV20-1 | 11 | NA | TGCAGTGGGGCCCTTTACAATGAGCAGTTCTTC | CSGALYNEQFF
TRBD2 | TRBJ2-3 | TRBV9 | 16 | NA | TGTGCCAGCAGCACCCTCGGTAGCGGGGGTTCAGATACGCAGTATTTT | CASSTLGSGGSDTQYF
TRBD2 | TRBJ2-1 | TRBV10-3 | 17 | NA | TGTGCCTCACAGATGGGGGCTAGCGGGCAAGGGGACAATGAGCAGTTCTTC | CASQMGASGQGDNEQFF
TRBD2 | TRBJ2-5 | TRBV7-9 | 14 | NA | TGTGCCTCTGGGGGAAGCGGGGGAGGAGAGACCCAGTACTTC | CASGGSGGGETQYF
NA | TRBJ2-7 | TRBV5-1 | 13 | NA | TGCGCCAGCAGCGATGAGACAGGCTACGAGCAGTACTTC | CASSDETGYEQYF
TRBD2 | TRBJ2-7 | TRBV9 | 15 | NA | TGTGCCAGCAGCGTAGAGCTAGCGGGTCCCCACGAGCAGTACTTC | CASSVELAGPHEQYF
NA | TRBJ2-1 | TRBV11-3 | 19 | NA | TGTGCCAGCAGCTTAGGGATTGGGTGGACTGCAGAACCATTCAATGAGCAGTTCTTC | CASSLGIGWTAEPFNEQFF
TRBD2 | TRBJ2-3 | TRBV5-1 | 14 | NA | TGCGCCAGCAGCTTTACAACTAGCGCAGATACGCAGTATTTT | CASSFTTSADTQYF
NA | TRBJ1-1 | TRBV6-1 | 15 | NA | TGTGCCAGCAGTGAACAACCGGGAGGCGACACTGAAGCTTTCTTT | CASSEQPGGDTEAFF
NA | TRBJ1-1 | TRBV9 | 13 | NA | TGTGCCAGCAGCGTAGACTGGAACACTGAAGCTTTCTTT | CASSVDWNTEAFF
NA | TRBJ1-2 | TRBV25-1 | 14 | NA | TGTGCCAGCAGTGATACGGGGAGGGGCTATGGCTACACCTTC | CASSDTGRGYGYTF
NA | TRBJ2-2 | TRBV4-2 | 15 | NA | TGTGCCAGCAGCCAAGGACTTTTAAACACCGGGGAGCTGTTTTTT | CASSQGLLNTGELFF
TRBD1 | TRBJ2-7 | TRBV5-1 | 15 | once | TGCGCCAGCAGCTTTGGGCAGGGGGCTGTTAACGAGCAGTACTTC | CASSFGQGAVNEQYF
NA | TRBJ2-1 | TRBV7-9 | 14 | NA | TGTGCCAGCCCGGGTGACTATGGAGGGAATGAGCAGTTCTTC | CASPGDYGGNEQFF
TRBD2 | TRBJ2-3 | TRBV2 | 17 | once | TGTGCCCTACAAGGACTAGCGGGATCCTCTAGCACAGATACGCAGTATTTT | CALQGLAGSSSTDTQYF
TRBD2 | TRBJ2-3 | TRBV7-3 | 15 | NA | TGTGCCAGCAGCTCGGGACTAGCGGGACCAGATACGCAGTATTTT | CASSSGLAGPDTQYF
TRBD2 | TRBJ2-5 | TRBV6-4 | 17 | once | TGTGCCAGCAGTGACCTCAGACTAGCGGAGAGGGGGAAGACCCAGTACTTC | CASSDLRLAERGKTQYF